This TCR beta chain was observed in a study of CD8+CD57+ T cells in acquired aplastic anemia. The overall study: Roughly 3.1 ug was the average amount of DNA from sorted CD4+ and CD8+ cells.

The use of genomic DNA as template underpinned the TCR beta VDJ and CDR3 profiling. From the reads, TCRdb called clonotypes with MiXCR, one entry per CDR3 protein. The repertoire includes some 200,000 distinct CDR3 sequences, under 50% of them detected once, and just under 20% sits in the top ten. Turning to this clonotype: Antigen specificity is unknown.

Overall study findings and caveats: The number of CD8+ CDR3 sequences shared by patients and controls was fewer than 35.

Patients who underwent sequencing had shown CD8+CD57+ cell expansion by flow cytometry. The sample taken for sequencing was sorted CD4+, CD8+, or CD8+CD57+ T cells (not recorded which) from PBMCs. This receptor was obtained from a human donor with aplastic anemia.

The CDR3 nucleotides read TGTGCCACCAGTGACCCGGCCGGGGACGAGCAGTACTTC. It encodes CATSDPAGDEQYF. The genes are TRBV24-1 and TRBJ2-7, with a possible D match to TRBD2 (5 bases). The V and J ends lost 4 bases and 5 bases respectively, with 11 bases between them. Germline-derived CDR1 and CDR2 are KGHDR and SFDVKD. This CDR3 comprises 13 residues.